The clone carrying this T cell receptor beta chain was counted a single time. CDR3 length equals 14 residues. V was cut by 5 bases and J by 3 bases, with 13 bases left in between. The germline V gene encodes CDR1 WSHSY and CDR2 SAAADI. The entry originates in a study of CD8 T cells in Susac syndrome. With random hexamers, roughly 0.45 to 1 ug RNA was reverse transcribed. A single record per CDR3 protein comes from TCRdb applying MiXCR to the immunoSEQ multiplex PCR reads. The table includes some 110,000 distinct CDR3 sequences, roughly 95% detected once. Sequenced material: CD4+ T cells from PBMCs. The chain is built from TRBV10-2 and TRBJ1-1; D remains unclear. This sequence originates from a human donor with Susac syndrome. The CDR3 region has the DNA TGCGCCAGCAGTTACCTTGAAGTGGACACTGAAGCTTTCTTT. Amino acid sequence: CASSYLEVDTEAFF.